Below are 6 T cell receptor beta chains sequenced from a single sample in a study of OX40 agonist ivuxolimab in advanced cancers. TCRdb's table, derived via immunoSEQ multiplex PCR, lists solely in-frame clones and lacks some. This sample has 66,000 or so clones; 85% occur once, and the top ten carry roughly 4%. The source material was CD4+ or CD8+ T cells sorted from blood, sampled in a trial of the OX40 agonist ivuxolimab. The receptors were gathered from an adult with an advanced solid tumor such as melanoma, head and neck, liver or kidney cancer.

This rearrangement joins TRBV28 to TRBJ2-7; 13 nucleotides align to TRBD2. The CDR3 spans 16 residues. Germline V gene sequence: CDR1 MDHEN, CDR2 SYDVKM. With 3 bases clipped from V and 5 bases from J, the junction kept 7 bases outside the gene matches. CDR3 residues: CASSFRTSGRNHEQYF. The CDR3 DNA reads TGTGCCAGCAGTTTCAGGACTAGCGGGAGAAACCACGAGCAGTACTTC.

The chain joins TRBV11-2 to TRBJ1-1; D gene uncertain. Trimming cost V 1 base and J 0 bases, with 12 bases left between them. The germline V gene has CDR1 SGHAT and CDR2 FQNNGV. This CDR3 has 16 residues. CDR3 residues: CASSLAQTLMNTEAFF. The CDR3, as DNA: TGTGCCAGCAGCTTAGCCCAGACACTTATGAACACTGAAGCTTTCTTT.

This clone appeared a single time. CDR3 in DNA: TGTGCCAGCAGCCAAGATCCAGGGGGGAACTATGGCTACACCTTC. Translation gives CASSQDPGGNYGYTF. This rearrangement joins TRBV14 to TRBJ1-2; 7 positions match TRBD1. V dropped 0 bases and J dropped 2; count of bases not matched to a gene: 3. Germline CDR1 SGHDN, CDR2 FVKESK. This CDR3 has 15 amino acids.

This chain connects TRBV19 to TRBJ2-1, with 12 bases fitting TRBD1. The V gene end was trimmed by 6 bases and the J gene end by 7 bases; junction bases not matched to a gene: 7. Germline-derived CDR1 and CDR2 are LNHDA and SQIVND (reference sequence). This CDR3 contains 15 residues. CDR3 residues: CASRTGQGAWNEQFF. The DNA of the CDR3 is TGTGCCAGTAGGACGGGACAGGGGGCATGGAATGAGCAGTTCTTC.

The chain recombines TRBV2 with TRBJ2-1; 9 bases agree with TRBD1. Losses at the gene ends were 8 bases for V and 9 bases for J; bases not matched to a gene: 8. CDR1 and CDR2 from the germline V gene are SNHLY and FYNNEI. There are 13 residues in the CDR3. The CDR3 is CASSGQGLREQFF. The CDR3 DNA follows: TGTGCCAGCTCGGGACAGGGTTTACGTGAGCAGTTCTTC.

The V gene is TRBV20-1, the J gene TRBJ2-1; D gene ambiguous. CDR1 DFQATT and CDR2 SNEGSKA come from the germline V gene (reference sequence). V was trimmed by 3 bases and J by 12 bases, leaving 9 bases between them. This CDR3 region has 10 residues. This chain's CDR3 is CSARDRVQFF. The CDR3 DNA reads TGCAGTGCTAGGGATCGGGTGCAGTTCTTC.